This T cell receptor (beta chain) comes out of a study of PD-L1 blockade in urothelial cancer. Study details: In the patient group, about 90% of the roughly 30 were males with bladder-origin urothelial cancer. The number of prior chemotherapy regimens per patient was 0 to 3.

Findings and caveats of the study: Greater numbers of tumor-infiltrating T lymphocytes were seen among patients with durable benefit.

The V gene's germline CDR1 is SGHRS and CDR2 YFSETQ. There are 14 residues in the CDR3. Between the trimmed V and J ends, which lost 0 bases and 2 bases, there was a span of 8 bases. This clone was observed a few times. Its antigen is as yet unknown. Amplified housekeeping genes were used to quantify DNA from FFPE tumors. The assay was immunoSEQ multiplex PCR, and TCRdb's table has in-frame clones only and misses some. This sample has 35,000 to 45,000 clones, with approximately 40% found just once. V and J are TRBV5-1 and TRBJ1-2; no clear D gene. The material was tumor tissue, obtained before atezolizumab (anti-PD-L1) treatment. This receptor was identified in a man in his 60s with urothelial cancer. The CDR3 DNA follows: TGCGCCAGCAGCTTGGCTTCAACAAACTATGGCTACACCTTC. Residues: CASSLASTNYGYTF.